Following are 15 T cell receptor beta chains from one sample sequenced in a study of a mutant IDH1 vaccine in newly diagnosed glioma (dated by TCRdb to about 2021). Per the publication, the time point label means: week 47, end of study. A 20-mer mutant IDH1 peptide at 300 micrograms in Montanide made up each vaccine dose, which was injected subcutaneously together with topical imiquimod. The library was generated by the immunoSEQ multiplex PCR assay. Imported from immuneACCESS, the table was reduced by TCRdb to in-frame sequences with V and J called. These copies leave out some clones; in studies compared against another copy, an unresolved V gene accounts for under half, and the cause of the remainder is not known. Here the sample has 24,000 or so clones; 84% occur a single time. In total, the top ten clones hold roughly 2.8% of the sample. These receptors' targets are unknown. Source: PBMCs, taken from a glioma patient whose treatment included an IDH1 peptide vaccine. Receptors originate from a man in his forties or fifties with glioma.

The chain links TRBV6-1 to TRBJ2-7; TRBD2 aligns across 7 bases. Unmatched junction bases numbered 11, after V lost 2 bases and J lost 7 bases. The CDR3 totals 15 residues. Germline-derived CDR1 and CDR2 are MNHNS and SASEGT. CDR3 loop: CASSESASGKPEQYF. In nucleotides, the CDR3 is TGTGCCAGCAGTGAATCAGCTAGCGGTAAACCTGAGCAGTACTTC.

The chain couples TRBV19 to TRBJ1-5, with TRBD1 matching over 10 bases. Per germline, CDR1 LNHDA and CDR2 SQIVND (reference sequence). The CDR3 consists of 18 residues. V dropped 3 bases and J dropped 9; count of bases not matched to a gene: 17. Here the CDR3 DNA reads TGTGCCAGTAGTATTGTGGGGTCCGGGACAGGGGCGAATAGGCCCCAGCATTTT. This codes for CASSIVGSGTGANRPQHF. Filled out from reference TRBV19 and TRBJ1-5, the complete variable domain reads DGGITQSPKYLFRKEGQNVTLSCEQNLNHDAMYWYRQDPGQGLRLIYYSQIVNDFQKGDIAEGYSVSREKKESFPLTVTSAQKNPTAFYLCASSIVGSGTGANRPQHFGDGTRLSIL.

This chain joins TRBV9 and TRBJ2-3; 7 bases are shared with TRBD1. The CDR3 consists of 15 residues. Germline values: CDR1 SGDLS, CDR2 YYNGEE. V was clipped by 0 bases and J by 7 bases; unmatched bases: 8. CDR3: CASSVDWTGGNTQYF. CDR3 in DNA: TGTGCCAGCAGCGTAGACTGGACAGGAGGCAATACGCAGTATTTT.

This clone showed up just a few times. DNA of the CDR3: TGTGCCAGCAGGGGGACCGGGGGGACCGGGGAGCTGTTTTTT. Protein sequence: CASRGTGGTGELFF. The V call is TRBV2, the J call TRBJ2-2; 7 nucleotides line up with TRBD2. This CDR3 has 14 residues. V gave up 6 bases and J gave up 5 bases; unmatched junction bases: 6. The germline V gene encodes CDR1 SNHLY and CDR2 FYNNEI.

J is TRBJ1-1 and V is TRBV19, with TRBD1 as a possible D gene (6 bases). Looked up from germline, CDR1 is LNHDA and CDR2 is SQIVND (reference sequence). V lost 5 bases, J lost 1 base, and 14 bases lay in between. This CDR3 region has 15 residues. The CDR3 nucleotides are TGTGCCAGTAGTGGGTCAGGGACACCGAACACTGAAGCTTTCTTT. As protein: CASSGSGTPNTEAFF.

Comments on this clone: At one end, the junction sequence differs from germline, possibly due to a read error. This chain uses TRBV5-6 with TRBJ2-3; D may be TRBD2 (6 bases). This CDR3 has 16 amino acids. From germline, CDR1 is SGHDT and CDR2 YYEEEE. CDR3 amino acids: CASRPRLVLGTNTQYF. CDR3 bases: TGTGCCAGCAGACCTCGACTAGTTCTGGGCACAAATACGCAGTATTTT.

This clone was picked up a small number of times. The V call is TRBV28, the J call TRBJ1-1; no clear D gene. The CDR3 extends over 11 amino acids. Trimming took 10 bases from V and 1 from J, leaving 7 bases between them. Per the germline V gene, CDR1 is MDHEN and CDR2 is SYDVKM. The DNA of the CDR3 is TGTGCCATCGGTCGGAACACTGAAGCTTTCTTT. It codes for CAIGRNTEAFF. Drawing the rest from reference TRBV28 and TRBJ1-1, the complete variable domain is DVKVTQSSRYLVKRTGEKVFLECVQDMDHENMFWYRQDPGLGLRLIYFSYDVKMKEKGDIPEGYSVSREKKERFSLILESASTNQTSMYLCAIGRNTEAFFGQGTRLTVV.

The chain uses TRBV5-6 and TRBJ2-3; 7 bases fit TRBD1. The CDR3 is made up of 14 amino acids. Germline CDR1 and CDR2: SGHDT and YYEEEE. V lost 4 bases and J lost 4; bases outside the gene matches: 6. The CDR3 reads CASSRGQSPDTQYF. In DNA form, the CDR3 reads TGTGCCAGCAGCCGGGGACAGTCTCCAGATACGCAGTATTTT.

J is TRBJ2-1 and V is TRBV28; no firm D call. There are 16 residues in the CDR3. Between the trimmed V and J ends, which lost 1 base and 4 bases, there was a span of 14 bases. CDR1 is MDHEN, CDR2 SYDVKM, per germline. The CDR3 DNA reads TGTGCCAGCAGTTTATATACCCCTACTTTTTACAATGAGCAGTTCTTC. Translated: CASSLYTPTFYNEQFF.

This clone was found once. This rearrangement joins TRBV4-3 to TRBJ2-7, with TRBD1 matching 12 bases. Germline trimming cut 2 bases from V and 4 bases from J; bases unmatched to any gene: 9. CDR3 length: 17 residues. Per germline, CDR1 LGHNA and CDR2 YSLEER. The CDR3 sequence is CASSQMLPGQGAYEQYF. The DNA of the CDR3 is TGCGCCAGCAGCCAAATGCTACCGGGACAGGGGGCGTACGAGCAGTACTTC.

This chain connects TRBV7-7 to TRBJ2-5, with 11 bases aligning to TRBD2. CDR3 length: 15 amino acids. V shed 6 bases, J shed 1 base, and the junction held 4 bases outside the gene matches. Germline V gene lookup returns CDR1 SSHAT and CDR2 FNYEAQ (reference sequence). The CDR3 nucleotides read TGTGCCAGCAGGCCGGGACTAGCGGTCCAAGAGACCCAGTACTTC. It encodes CASRPGLAVQETQYF.

The V and J genes are TRBV6-1 and TRBJ2-3; TRBD2 matches at 11 bases. CDR3 length: 16 amino acids. The ends lost 2 bases at V and 9 bases at J; junction bases unmatched: 10. CDR1 and CDR2 (germline): MNHNS, SASEGT. The CDR3, as DNA: TGTGCCAGCAGTGAAAATCATTCTAGCGGGAGGTCCACGCAGTATTTT. Protein sequence: CASSENHSSGRSTQYF.

This sequence joins TRBV18 and TRBJ2-5, with no clear D. Germline V CDR1 and CDR2: KGHSH, LQKENI. Trimming stripped 4 bases from V and 5 bases from J, with 8 bases between. The CDR3 runs to 12 residues. CDR3 coding DNA: TGTGCCAGCTCACAAGGTCTGGAGACCCAGTACTTC. Amino acids: CASSQGLETQYF.

V is TRBV19 and J is TRBJ2-1; D gene ambiguous. Trimming cost V 3 bases and J 12 bases, with 9 bases left between them. The CDR3 consists of 11 residues. Looked up from germline, CDR1 is LNHDA and CDR2 is SQIVND (reference sequence). CDR3 sequence: CASSMKLRQFF. CDR3 bases: TGTGCCAGTAGTATGAAGCTGCGGCAGTTCTTC.

Only one count was recorded for this clone. V usage is TRBV18 and J usage is TRBJ2-7; a weak D match, TRBD1 (5 bases). Trimming cost V 4 bases and J 2 bases, with 15 bases left between them. Germline assignment: CDR1 KGHSH and CDR2 LQKENI. CDR3 length equals 15 residues. The CDR3 region has the DNA TGTGCCAGCTCACTTGTTGACAAGGGGCCCTACGAGCAGTACTTC. Translated: CASSLVDKGPYEQYF.